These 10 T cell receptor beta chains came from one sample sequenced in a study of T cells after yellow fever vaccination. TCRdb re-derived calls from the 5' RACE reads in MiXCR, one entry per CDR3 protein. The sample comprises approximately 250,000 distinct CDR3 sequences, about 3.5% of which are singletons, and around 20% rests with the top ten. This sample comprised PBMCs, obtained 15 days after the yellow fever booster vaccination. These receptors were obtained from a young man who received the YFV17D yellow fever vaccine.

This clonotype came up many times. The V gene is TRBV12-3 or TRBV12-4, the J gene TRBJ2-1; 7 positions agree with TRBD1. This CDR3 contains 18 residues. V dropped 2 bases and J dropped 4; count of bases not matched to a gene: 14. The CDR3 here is CASSLTEVRTGIYNEQFF. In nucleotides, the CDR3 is TGTGCCAGCAGTTTAACGGAGGTGAGGACAGGCATATACAATGAGCAGTTCTTC.

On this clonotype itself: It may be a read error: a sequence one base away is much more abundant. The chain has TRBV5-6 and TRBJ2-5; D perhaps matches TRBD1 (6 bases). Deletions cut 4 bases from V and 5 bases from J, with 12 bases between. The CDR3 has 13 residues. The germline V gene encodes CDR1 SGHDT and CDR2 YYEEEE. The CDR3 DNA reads TGTGCCAGCAGCCCCCGGGACATGGAGACCCAGTACTTC. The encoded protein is CASSPRDMETQYF. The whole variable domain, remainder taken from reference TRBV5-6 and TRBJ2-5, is DAGVTQSPTHLIKTRGQQVTLRCSPKSGHDTVSWYQQALGQGPQFIFQYYEEEERQRGNFPDRFSGHQFPNYSSELNVNALLLGDSALYLCASSPRDMETQYFGPGTRLLVL.

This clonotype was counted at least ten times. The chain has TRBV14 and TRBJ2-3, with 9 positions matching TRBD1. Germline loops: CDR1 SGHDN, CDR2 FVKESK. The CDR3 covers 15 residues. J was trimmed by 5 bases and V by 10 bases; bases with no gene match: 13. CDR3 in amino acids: CATRKAGTGRDTQYF. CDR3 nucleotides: TGTGCCACCAGAAAAGCCGGGACAGGGAGAGATACGCAGTATTTT.

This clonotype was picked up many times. CDR3: CASSWGGTQYF. The CDR3 DNA is TGTGCCAGCAGCTGGGGGGGGACGCAGTATTTT. The chain uses TRBV9 and TRBJ2-3; 7 bases align to TRBD2. Germline V lookup: CDR1 SGDLS, CDR2 YYNGEE. The CDR3 extends over 11 amino acids. V dropped 4 bases and J dropped 9; count of bases not matched to a gene: 2.

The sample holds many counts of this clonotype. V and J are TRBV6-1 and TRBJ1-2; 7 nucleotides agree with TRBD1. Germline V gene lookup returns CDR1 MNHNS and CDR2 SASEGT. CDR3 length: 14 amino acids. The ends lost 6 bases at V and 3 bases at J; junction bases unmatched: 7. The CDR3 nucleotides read TGTGCCAGCAGCCGCCCCCAGGGGGACTATGGCTACACCTTC. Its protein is CASSRPQGDYGYTF.

CDR3 DNA sequence: TGCGCCAGCAGCGGGGACCCGAATCAGCCCCAGCATTTT. This gives the protein CASSGDPNQPQHF. The rearrangement uses TRBV5-1 and TRBJ1-5; D possibly corresponds to TRBD1 (5 bases). This CDR3 is built from 13 residues. Trimming cost V 4 bases and J 4 bases, with 9 bases left between them. Germline CDR1 SGHRS, CDR2 YFSETQ.

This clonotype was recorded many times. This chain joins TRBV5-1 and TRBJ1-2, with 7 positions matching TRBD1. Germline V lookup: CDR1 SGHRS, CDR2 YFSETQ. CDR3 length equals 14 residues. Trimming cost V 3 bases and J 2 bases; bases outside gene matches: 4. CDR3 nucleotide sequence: TGCGCCAGCAGCTCCCCGGGACAGAACTATGGCTACACCTTC. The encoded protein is CASSSPGQNYGYTF.

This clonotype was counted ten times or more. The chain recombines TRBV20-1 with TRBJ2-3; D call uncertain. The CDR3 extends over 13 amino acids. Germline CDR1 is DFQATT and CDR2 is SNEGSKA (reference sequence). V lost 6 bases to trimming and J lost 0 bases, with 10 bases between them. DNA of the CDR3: TGCAGTGCCAACCCCGACAGCACAGATACGCAGTATTTT. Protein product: CSANPDSTDTQYF.

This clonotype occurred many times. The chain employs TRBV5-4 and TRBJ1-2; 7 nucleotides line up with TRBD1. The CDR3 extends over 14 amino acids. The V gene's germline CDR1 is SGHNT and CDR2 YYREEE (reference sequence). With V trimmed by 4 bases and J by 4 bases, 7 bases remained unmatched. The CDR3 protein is CASSNSGTVYGYTF. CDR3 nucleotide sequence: TGTGCCAGCAGCAATTCCGGGACAGTCTATGGCTACACCTTC. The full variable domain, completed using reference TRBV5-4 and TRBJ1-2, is ETGVTQSPTHLIKTRGQQVTLRCSSQSGHNTVSWYQQALGQGPQFIFQYYREEENGRGNFPPRFSGLQFPNYSSELNVNALELDDSALYLCASSNSGTVYGYTFGSGTRLTVV.

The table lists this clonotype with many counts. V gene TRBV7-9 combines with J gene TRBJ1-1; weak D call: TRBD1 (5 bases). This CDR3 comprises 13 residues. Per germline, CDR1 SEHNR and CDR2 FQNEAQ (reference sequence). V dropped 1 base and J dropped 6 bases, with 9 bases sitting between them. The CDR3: CASSLVSQAEAFF. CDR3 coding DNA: TGTGCCAGCAGCTTAGTGTCACAGGCTGAAGCTTTCTTT.